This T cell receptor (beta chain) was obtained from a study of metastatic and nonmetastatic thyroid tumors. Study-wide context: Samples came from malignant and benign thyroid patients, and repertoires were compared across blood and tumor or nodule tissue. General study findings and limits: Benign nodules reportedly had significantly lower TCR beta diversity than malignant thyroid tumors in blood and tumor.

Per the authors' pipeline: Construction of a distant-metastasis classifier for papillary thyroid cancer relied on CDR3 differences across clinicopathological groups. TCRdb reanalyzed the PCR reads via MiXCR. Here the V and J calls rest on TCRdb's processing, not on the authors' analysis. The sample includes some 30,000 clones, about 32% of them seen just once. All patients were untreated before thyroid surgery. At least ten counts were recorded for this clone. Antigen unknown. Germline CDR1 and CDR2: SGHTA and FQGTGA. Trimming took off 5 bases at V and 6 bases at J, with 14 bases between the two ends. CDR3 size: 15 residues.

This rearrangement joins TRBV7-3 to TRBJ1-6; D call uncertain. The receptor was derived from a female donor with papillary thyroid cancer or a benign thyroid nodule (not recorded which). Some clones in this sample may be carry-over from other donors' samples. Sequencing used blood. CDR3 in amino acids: CASSPEGRSNSPLHF. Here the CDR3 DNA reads TGTGCCAGCAGCCCAGAAGGACGGAGTAATTCACCCCTCCACTTT. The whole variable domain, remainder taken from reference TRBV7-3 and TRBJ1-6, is GAGVSQTPSNKVTEKGKYVELRCDPISGHTALYWYRQSLGQGPEFLIYFQGTGAADDSGLPNDRFFAVRPEGSVSTLKIQRTERGDSAVYLCASSPEGRSNSPLHFGNGTRLTVT.